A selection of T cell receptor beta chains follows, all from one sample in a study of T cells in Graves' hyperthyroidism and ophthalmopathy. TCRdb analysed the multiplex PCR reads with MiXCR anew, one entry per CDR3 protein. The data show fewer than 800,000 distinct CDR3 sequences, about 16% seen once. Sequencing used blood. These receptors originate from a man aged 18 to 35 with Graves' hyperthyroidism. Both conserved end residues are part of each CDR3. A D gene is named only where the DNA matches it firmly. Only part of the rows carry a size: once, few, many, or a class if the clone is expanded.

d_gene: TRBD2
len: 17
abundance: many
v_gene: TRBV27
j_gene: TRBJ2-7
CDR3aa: CASSSTLTSGSFHEQYF
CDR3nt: TGTGCCAGCAGTTCAACTCTGACTAGCGGGAGTTTTCACGAGCAGTACTTC

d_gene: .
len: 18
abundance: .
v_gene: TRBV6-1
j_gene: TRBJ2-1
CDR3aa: CASRPLHRGGLKYNEQFF
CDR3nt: TGTGCCAGCAGACCACTCCATAGGGGGGGCTTAAAGTACAATGAGCAGTTCTTC

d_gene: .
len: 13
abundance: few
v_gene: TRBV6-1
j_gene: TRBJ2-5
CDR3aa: CASSYFSQETQYF
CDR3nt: TGTGCCAGCAGTTATTTCTCCCAGGAGACCCAGTACTTC

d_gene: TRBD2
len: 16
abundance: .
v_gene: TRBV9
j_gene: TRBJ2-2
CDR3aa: CASSAASGSRRGELFF
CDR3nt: TGTGCCAGCAGCGCGGCCAGCGGGAGTCGTCGCGGGGAGCTGTTTTTT

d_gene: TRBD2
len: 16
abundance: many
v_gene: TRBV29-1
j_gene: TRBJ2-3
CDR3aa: CSVDGDERELTDTQYF
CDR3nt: TGCAGCGTTGATGGAGATGAGCGGGAGCTGACAGATACGCAGTATTTT

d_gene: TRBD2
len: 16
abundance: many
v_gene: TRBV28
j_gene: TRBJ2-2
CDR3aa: CASTLNPGTSSGELFF
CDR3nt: TGTGCCAGCACTCTCAATCCGGGGACTAGCTCCGGGGAGCTGTTTTTT

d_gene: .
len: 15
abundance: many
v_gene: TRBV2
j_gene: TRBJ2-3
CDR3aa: CASSELATVIDTQYF
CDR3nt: TGTGCCAGCTCCGAACTTGCTACCGTCATCGATACGCAGTATTTT

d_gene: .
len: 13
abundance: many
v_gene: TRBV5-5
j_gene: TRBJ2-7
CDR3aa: CASSLPTRYEQYF
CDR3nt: TGTGCCAGCAGCTTGCCTACCCGCTACGAGCAGTACTTC

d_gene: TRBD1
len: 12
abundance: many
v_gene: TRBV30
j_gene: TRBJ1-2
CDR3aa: CAWGRDSYGYTF
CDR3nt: TGTGCCTGGGGTCGGGACAGCTATGGCTACACCTTC

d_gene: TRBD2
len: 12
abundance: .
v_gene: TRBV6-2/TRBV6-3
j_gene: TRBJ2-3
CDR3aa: CASSPSGRTQYF
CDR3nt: TGTGCCAGTTCTCCTAGCGGACGCACGCAGTATTTT

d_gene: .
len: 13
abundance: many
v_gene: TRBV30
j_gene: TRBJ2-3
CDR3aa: CAWSSLRTDTQYF
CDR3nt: TGTGCCTGGAGTAGTCTCCGCACAGATACGCAGTATTTT

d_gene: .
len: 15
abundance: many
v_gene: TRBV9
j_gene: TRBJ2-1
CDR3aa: CASSAGTSQRNEQFF
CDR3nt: TGTGCCAGCAGCGCCGGGACGAGCCAAAGGAATGAGCAGTTCTTC

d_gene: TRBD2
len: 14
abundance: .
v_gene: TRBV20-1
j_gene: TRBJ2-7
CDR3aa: CSARRGTSDHEQYF
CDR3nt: TGCAGTGCTAGACGGGGGACTAGCGACCACGAGCAGTACTTC

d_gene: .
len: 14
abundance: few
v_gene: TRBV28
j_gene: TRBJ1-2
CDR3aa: CACSLAGFNYGYTF
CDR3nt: TGTGCCTGCAGTTTGGCCGGGTTTAACTATGGCTACACCTTC

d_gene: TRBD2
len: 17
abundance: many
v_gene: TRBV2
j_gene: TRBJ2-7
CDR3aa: CASSGTSGRMSSYEQYF
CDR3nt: TGTGCCAGCAGTGGGACTAGCGGGAGGATGAGCTCCTACGAGCAGTACTTC

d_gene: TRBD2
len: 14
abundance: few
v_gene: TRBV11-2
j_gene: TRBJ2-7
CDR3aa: CASSLDPSGNEQYF
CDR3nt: TGTGCCAGCAGCTTAGATCCTAGCGGGAACGAGCAGTACTTC

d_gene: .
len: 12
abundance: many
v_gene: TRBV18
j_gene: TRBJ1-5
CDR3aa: CASSPDRRNQHF
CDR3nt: TGTGCCAGCTCACCCGACAGGCGAAATCAGCATTTT

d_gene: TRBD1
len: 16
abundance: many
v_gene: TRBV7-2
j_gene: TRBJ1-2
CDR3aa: CASSLGTGALNYGYTF
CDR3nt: TGTGCCAGCAGCTTAGGTACAGGGGCTCTTAACTATGGCTACACCTTC